One and the same sample provided the 10 T cell receptor beta chains below, sequenced in a study of shared clonotypes between healthy human individuals. Clones were sequenced by immunoSEQ multiplex PCR, and TCRdb holds only the in-frame ones, with some missing. The table records a few million clones, approximately 93% of them present only once. The sequencing input was naive CD4+ T cells from PBMCs. Sample subset: CD45RA+ positively selected. The receptors derive from a man aged 18 to 29 in good health. Some clones in this sample may be carry-over from other donors' samples.

V gene TRBV18 combines with J gene TRBJ2-7; 9 nucleotides align to TRBD2. Germline V CDR1 and CDR2: KGHSH, LQKENI. J was trimmed by 9 bases and V by 2 bases; bases with no gene match: 8. This CDR3 is 14 amino acids long. In DNA, the CDR3 is TGTGCCAGCTCACCAAGCGGGGGGAGTAAACGGCAGTACTTC. This codes for CASSPSGGSKRQYF.

The chain has TRBV7-6 and TRBJ1-2; D is undetermined. Trimming shortened V by 5 bases and J by 2 bases, and 15 bases separated the two germline ends. From germline, CDR1 is SGHVS and CDR2 FNYEAQ. There are 15 residues in the CDR3. CDR3 nucleotide sequence: TGTGCCAGCAGCCTACTGGACGACCGCAACTATGGCTACACCTTC. It codes for CASSLLDDRNYGYTF.

The chain carries TRBV9 and TRBJ1-1; D possibly corresponds to TRBD1 (5 bases). The length of the CDR3 is 15 residues. CDR1 is SGDLS, CDR2 YYNGEE, per germline. V gave up 2 bases and J gave up 1 base, with 12 bases separating them. Written as DNA, the CDR3 is TGTGCCAGCAGCGTGCGACTCGGACAGAACACTGAAGCTTTCTTT. Translation gives CASSVRLGQNTEAFF.

The V call is TRBV7-9, the J call TRBJ2-7; 8 bases line up with TRBD2. Trimming cost V 2 bases and J 4 bases; bases outside gene matches: 7. The CDR3 covers 15 residues. CDR1 is SEHNR, CDR2 FQNEAQ, per germline (reference sequence). The CDR3, as DNA: TGTGCCAGCAGCTTATTGGTAGCGGGACAATACGAGCAGTACTTC. Protein: CASSLLVAGQYEQYF.

V and J are TRBV5-1 and TRBJ2-1, with D tentatively TRBD1 (6 bases). This CDR3 spans 14 amino acids. The V and J ends lost 6 bases and 3 bases respectively, with 13 bases between them. Germline V CDR1 and CDR2: SGHRS, YFSETQ. CDR3 nucleotide sequence: TGCGCCAGCACCCGGGACACCTACTACAATGAGCAGTTCTTC. Its protein is CASTRDTYYNEQFF.

The gene calls are TRBV27 and TRBJ1-1; 7 bases are shared with TRBD1. The CDR3 has 14 amino acids. CDR1 and CDR2 (germline): MNHEY, SMNVEV (reference sequence). Unmatched junction bases numbered 7, after V lost 8 bases and J lost 1 base. CDR3 nucleotide sequence: TGTGCCAGCTTCTGGAACAGGGGGAACACTGAAGCTTTCTTT. Translation: CASFWNRGNTEAFF.

The chain is built from TRBV6-1 and TRBJ1-2, with D unresolved. CDR1 is MNHNS, CDR2 SASEGT, per germline. V lost 3 bases and J 0 bases, leaving 8 bases between the germline ends. CDR3 size: 14 residues. In nucleotides, the CDR3 is TGTGCCAGCAGTGACAGATCTTCTAACTATGGCTACACCTTC. As protein: CASSDRSSNYGYTF.

The gene calls are TRBV15 and TRBJ2-1; TRBD2 is a possible D gene (5 bases). This CDR3 is built from 17 residues. CDR1 LNHNV and CDR2 YYDKDF come from the germline V gene (reference sequence). Trimming cost V 1 base and J 0 bases, with 13 bases left between them. The CDR3 DNA sequence: TGTGCCACCAGCAGAGGGTTGCGGGTGGGCTCCTACAATGAGCAGTTCTTC. This translates into CATSRGLRVGSYNEQFF.

Only one count was recorded for this clone. The identical CDR3 is also encoded by other nucleotide sequences in the sample. The genes are TRBV6-5 and TRBJ2-2; D is ambiguous. The CDR3 sequence is 13 residues long. CDR1 MNHEY and CDR2 SVGAGI come from the germline V gene. Between the trimmed V and J ends, which lost 0 bases and 6 bases, there was a span of 5 bases. The chain's CDR3 is CASSYSRPGELFF. The CDR3 coding sequence is TGTGCCAGCAGTTACTCGCGTCCCGGGGAGCTGTTTTTT.

The CDR3 nucleotides read TGTGCCAGCAGTCAAGGGGGGTTGTGGGGCACAGATACGCAGTATTTT. This encodes CASSQGGLWGTDTQYF. The chain employs TRBV6-1 and TRBJ2-3, with D perhaps being TRBD1 or TRBD2 (6 bases each). The CDR3 has 16 residues. Trimming took 5 bases from V and 1 from J, leaving 16 bases between them. In germline, CDR1 is MNHNS, CDR2 SASEGT.